The T cell receptor (beta chain) under discussion was sequenced for a study of T cell responses to AZD1222 COVID-19 vaccine. In the study overall: Some second doses came at about 4 weeks and others at about 12 weeks; these were pooled. The study, taken as a whole, reports: Only a handful of AZD1222 recipients tested seropositive at baseline. The peak T cell response came first, and repertoires were sampled only after it. Spike-specific TCR breadth and depth grew following two AZD1222 doses.

As regards this clone: Its antigen is as yet unknown. This sample also contains other DNA sequences that code for the same CDR3.

The assay was immunoSEQ multiplex PCR, and TCRdb's table has in-frame clones only and misses some. The sample holds 170,000 or so clones, around 90% seen once. The origin of this receptor is an adult in good health. The source material was peripheral blood, sampled on day 0 of AZD1222 vaccination.

The CDR3 loop reads CASSLTGMNTEAFF. As DNA, the CDR3 is TGTGCCAGCAGTCTTACAGGGATGAACACTGAAGCTTTCTTT. The chain joins TRBV7-9 to TRBJ1-1, with D possibly matching TRBD1 (6 bases). Between the trimmed V and J ends, which lost 6 bases and 0 bases, there was a span of 11 bases. The CDR3 runs 14 residues. Germline assignment: CDR1 SEHNR and CDR2 FQNEAQ (reference sequence). Combining the CDR3 with reference TRBV7-9 and TRBJ1-1 gives the whole variable domain DTGVSQNPRHKITKRGQNVTFRCDPISEHNRLYWYRQTLGQGPEFLTYFQNEAQLEKSRLLSDRFSAERPKGSFSTLEIQRTEQGDSAMYLCASSLTGMNTEAFFGQGTRLTVV.